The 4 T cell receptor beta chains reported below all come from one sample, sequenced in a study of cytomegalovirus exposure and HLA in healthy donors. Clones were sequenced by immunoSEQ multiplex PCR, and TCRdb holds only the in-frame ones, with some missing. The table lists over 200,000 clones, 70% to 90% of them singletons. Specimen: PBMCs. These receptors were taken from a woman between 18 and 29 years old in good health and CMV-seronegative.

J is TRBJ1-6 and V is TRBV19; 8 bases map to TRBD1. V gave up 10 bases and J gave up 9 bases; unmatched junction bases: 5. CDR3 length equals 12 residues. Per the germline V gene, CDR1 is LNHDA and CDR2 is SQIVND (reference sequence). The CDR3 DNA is TGTGCCACCTCAGGGGGCCTTTCACCCCTCCACTTT. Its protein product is CATSGGLSPLHF.

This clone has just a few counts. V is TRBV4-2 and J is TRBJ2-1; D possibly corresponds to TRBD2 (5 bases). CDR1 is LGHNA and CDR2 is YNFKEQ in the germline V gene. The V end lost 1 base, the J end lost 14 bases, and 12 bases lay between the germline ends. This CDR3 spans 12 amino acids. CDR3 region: CASSQGALGEFF. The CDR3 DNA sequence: TGTGCCAGCAGCCAAGGGGCCCTCGGGGAGTTCTTC.

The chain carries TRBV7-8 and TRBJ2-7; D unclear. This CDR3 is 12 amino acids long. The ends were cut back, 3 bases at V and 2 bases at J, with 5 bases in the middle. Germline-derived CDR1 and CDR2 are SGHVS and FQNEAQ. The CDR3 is CASSFRAYEQYF. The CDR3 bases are TGTGCCAGCAGCTTTAGGGCCTACGAGCAGTACTTC.

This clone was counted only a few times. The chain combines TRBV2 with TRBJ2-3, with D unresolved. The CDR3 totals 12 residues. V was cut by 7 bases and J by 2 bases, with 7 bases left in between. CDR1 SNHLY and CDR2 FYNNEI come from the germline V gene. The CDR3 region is CASTGYTDTQYF. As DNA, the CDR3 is TGTGCCAGCACCGGCTACACAGATACGCAGTATTTT.